Below, 19 T cell receptor beta chains from the same sample are listed, as sequenced in a study of blood T cell repertoires in COVID-19. The protocol was immunoSEQ multiplex PCR, while the TCRdb copy is restricted to in-frame clones and leaves out a portion. The data contain about 280,000 clones, 91% of them seen just once; the ten biggest clones take up 2.5% to 3%. What was sequenced was PBMCs or T cells enriched from blood (not recorded which). The source of these receptors is a man in his forties who had been exposed to COVID-19.

This chain links TRBV11-1 with TRBJ2-7, with a tentative D call TRBD1 (6 bases). There are 15 residues in the CDR3. The germline V gene encodes CDR1 SGHAT and CDR2 FQDESV (reference sequence). V dropped 3 bases and J dropped 0 bases, with 12 bases sitting between them. CDR3 sequence: CASSFGVDSSYEQYF. The DNA for the CDR3 is TGTGCCAGCAGCTTTGGTGTGGACAGCTCCTACGAGCAGTACTTC.

The chain has TRBV2 and TRBJ2-2; tentative D call: TRBD1 (5 bases). Germline-derived CDR1 and CDR2 are SNHLY and FYNNEI. This CDR3 contains 12 residues. V was shortened by 9 bases and J by 1 base, with 6 bases between the two germline ends. The CDR3 reads CARQGNTGELFF. In DNA form, the CDR3 reads TGTGCCAGGCAGGGGAACACCGGGGAGCTGTTTTTT.

This chain links TRBV3-1 (or the pseudogene TRBV3-2) with TRBJ2-3; 7 bases fit TRBD2. There are 16 residues in the CDR3. Germline CDR1 is LGHDT and CDR2 is YNNKEL (reference sequence). Unmatched junction bases numbered 12, after V lost 3 bases and J lost 6 bases. The CDR3 here is CASSQPHTVRGDTQYF. The CDR3 DNA reads as TGTGCCAGCAGCCAGCCTCACACGGTGCGGGGGGATACGCAGTATTTT.

The chain has TRBV11-2 and TRBJ1-1, with TRBD1 identical over 7 bases. Germline loops: CDR1 SGHAT, CDR2 FQNNGV. V shed 1 base and J 3 bases; nucleotides not matched to a gene: 14. The CDR3 contains 18 residues. This CDR3 is CASSLGSGQMSTDTEAFF. The DNA for the CDR3 is TGTGCCAGCAGCTTAGGGTCGGGACAGATGAGCACGGACACTGAAGCTTTCTTT. The variable domain in full, with the rest retrieved from reference TRBV11-2 and TRBJ1-1, is EAGVAQSPRYKIIEKRQSVAFWCNPISGHATLYWYQQILGQGPKLLIQFQNNGVVDDSQLPKDRFSAERLKGVDSTLKIQPAKLEDSAVYLCASSLGSGQMSTDTEAFFGQGTRLTVV.

This chain joins TRBV11-2 and TRBJ1-3; TRBD1 agrees at 8 bases. Germline CDR1 SGHAT, CDR2 FQNNGV. Germline trimming cut 1 base from V and 1 base from J; bases unmatched to any gene: 6. The length of the CDR3 is 17 residues. The CDR3 region has the DNA TGTGCCAGCAGCTTAGTGGCAGGGGGCAGGTCTGGAAACACCATATATTTT. Translated, it gives CASSLVAGGRSGNTIYF.

This chain connects TRBV11-3 to TRBJ2-1; 8 bases match TRBD1. The germline CDR1 and CDR2 sequences are SGHNT and YENEEA. Trimming cost V 5 bases and J 0 bases; bases outside gene matches: 3. The CDR3 is made up of 15 amino acids. The DNA for the CDR3 is TGTGCCAGCAGCCGCAGGGGGCCCTCCTACAATGAGCAGTTCTTC. Translating it yields CASSRRGPSYNEQFF. The full variable domain, in which reference TRBV11-3 and TRBJ2-1 provide the parts outside the CDR3, is EAGVVQSPRYKIIEKKQPVAFWCNPISGHNTLYWYLQNLGQGPELLIRYENEEAVDDSQLPKDRFSAERLKGVDSTLKIQPAELGDSAVYLCASSRRGPSYNEQFFGPGTRLTVL.

The rearrangement uses TRBV13 and TRBJ1-2; no clear D gene. This CDR3 spans 15 amino acids. Trimming left V 2 bases short and J 2 bases short, with 12 bases between. The V gene's germline CDR1 is PRHDT and CDR2 FYEKMQ (reference sequence). The CDR3 is CASSLSGIRNYGYTF. The CDR3, as DNA: TGTGCCAGCAGCTTATCTGGCATTCGAAACTATGGCTACACCTTC.

This sequence joins TRBV10-3 and TRBJ1-1; TRBD1 is a possible D gene (6 bases). Germline CDR1 and CDR2: ENHRY and SYGVKD. There are 18 residues in the CDR3. Deletions cut 1 base from V and 4 bases from J, with 22 bases between. CDR3 bases: TGTGCCATCAGTGAGTATTCAACGGGGGGCGCGGGAGGCACTGAAGCTTTCTTT. Protein sequence: CAISEYSTGGAGGTEAFF.

This clone turned up a few times. The rearrangement uses TRBV7-9 and TRBJ1-5, with 8 bases aligning to TRBD1. CDR3 size: 14 residues. V was pared by 3 bases and J by 2 bases, with 0 bases of the junction left unmatched. In germline, CDR1 is SEHNR, CDR2 FQNEAQ (reference sequence). In DNA form, the CDR3 reads TGTGCCAGCAGCTTGACAGGGGGCAATCAGCCCCAGCATTTT. Translating it yields CASSLTGGNQPQHF.

The rearrangement joins TRBV4-1 to TRBJ2-7; 7 bases are shared with TRBD1. V was pared by 0 bases and J by 3 bases, with 5 bases of the junction left unmatched. Germline CDR1 reads MGHRA; CDR2 reads YSYEKL. The CDR3 runs to 15 residues. The CDR3 coding sequence is TGCGCCAGCAGCCAAGAGCAGGGGGTAGGCTACGAGCAGTACTTC. Amino acid sequence: CASSQEQGVGYEQYF.

The chain links TRBV6-5 to TRBJ2-5; maybe TRBD1 (6 bases). V shed 5 bases and J shed 2 bases, with 12 bases lying between them. From germline, CDR1 is MNHEY and CDR2 SVGAGI. The length of the CDR3 is 14 residues. The CDR3 coding sequence is TGTGCCAGCAGTAACAGACAGGAACAAGAGACCCAGTACTTC. Translated, it gives CASSNRQEQETQYF.

Notes on this clone: A read error may produce the germline difference seen at one junction end. The rearrangement links TRBV10-3 to TRBJ2-1, with D possibly matching TRBD1 (6 bases). The CDR3 spans 14 residues. Per the germline V gene, CDR1 is ENHRY and CDR2 is SYGVKD. The CDR3 here is CAIRAGDTYNEQFF. CDR3 nucleotide sequence: TGTGCCATCAGGGCAGGGGATACCTACAATGAGCAATTCTTC.

The rearrangement joins TRBV19 to TRBJ1-6; no reliable D call. Looked up from germline, CDR1 is LNHDA and CDR2 is SQIVND (reference sequence). The CDR3 runs 14 residues. With 7 bases removed from V and 7 bases from J, the gap between germline ends came to 14 bases. CDR3 sequence: CASNEGIGNSPLHF. The CDR3 coding sequence is TGTGCCAGTAATGAGGGTATTGGGAATTCACCCCTCCACTTT.

V and J are TRBV30 and TRBJ1-2; possible D gene TRBD1, 5 bases. Germline CDR1 GTSNPN, CDR2 SVGIG (reference sequence). V shed 5 bases and J shed 6 bases, with 25 bases lying between them. The CDR3 has 16 residues. CDR3 protein: CAWEPGITSRSDGYTF. The DNA of the CDR3 is TGTGCCTGGGAACCAGGGATCACGTCAAGGAGCGATGGCTACACCTTC. The complete variable domain, with remaining parts taken from reference TRBV30 and TRBJ1-2, reads SQTIHQWPATLVQPVGSPLSLECTVEGTSNPNLYWYRQAAGRGLQLLFYSVGIGQISSEVPQNLSASRPQDRQFILSSKKLLLSDSGFYLCAWEPGITSRSDGYTFGSGTRLTVV.

The chain uses TRBV27 and TRBJ2-5, with 12 bases fitting TRBD2. V lost 2 bases, J lost 5 bases, and 6 bases stayed unmatched. Germline loops: CDR1 MNHEY, CDR2 SMNVEV (reference sequence). The CDR3 length is 16 residues. CDR3: CASSLRLAGGLETQYF. The CDR3 region has the DNA TGTGCCAGCAGTTTACGCCTAGCGGGAGGGTTGGAGACCCAGTACTTC.

This clone was observed a few times. The chain combines TRBV6-5 with TRBJ1-1, with 7 bases that match TRBD1. J lost 1 base, V lost 4 bases, and 3 bases had no gene match. The CDR3 contains 14 residues. From germline, CDR1 is MNHEY and CDR2 SVGAGI. The CDR3 nucleotides read TGTGCCAGCAGTTCGGCAGGGGGGAACACTGAAGCTTTCTTT. Its protein product is CASSSAGGNTEAFF.

The V and J genes are TRBV19 and TRBJ1-5, with 7 bases that match TRBD1. Germline V CDR1 and CDR2: LNHDA, SQIVND (reference sequence). CDR3 size: 13 residues. After removal of 6 bases from V and 5 bases from J, the junction contained 4 bases not matched to a gene. The CDR3, as DNA: TGTGCCAGTAGGACAGGGAGTGATCAGCCCCAGCATTTT. This encodes CASRTGSDQPQHF.

The genes are TRBV28 and TRBJ2-3; tentatively, D is TRBD2 (6 bases). The germline V and J ends were trimmed by 2 bases and 2 bases, with 11 bases remaining between them. The CDR3 is 15 residues long. Germline values: CDR1 MDHEN, CDR2 SYDVKM. This CDR3 is CASSLVGTLTDTQYF. In DNA, the CDR3 is TGTGCCAGCAGTTTAGTAGGGACTCTCACAGATACGCAGTATTTT.

V and J are TRBV18 and TRBJ1-2; TRBD1 might be the D (5 bases). The length of the CDR3 is 13 residues. The V gene lost 0 bases and the J gene lost 7 bases, with 9 bases spanning the gap. The V gene's germline CDR1 is KGHSH and CDR2 LQKENI. DNA for the CDR3: TGTGCCAGCTCACCACCGGCAGGGCTTGGCTACACCTTC. This sequence encodes CASSPPAGLGYTF.